The present T cell receptor (beta chain) was sequenced within a study of blood T cell repertoires in COVID-19. Looking at the study overall: Italy, Spain and the United States were the sources of the convalescent and acute COVID-19 samples. Sources were T cells, B-cell-depleted T cells, or PBMCs; the material itself was cDNA or gDNA.

This clone appeared a few times. The CDR3 sequence is 14 residues long. Germline values: CDR1 SGDLS, CDR2 YYNGEE. V gave up 3 bases and J gave up 8 bases; unmatched junction bases: 5. Original handling: Amplification of reference gene primers provided the estimated nucleated cell counts. Libraries were prepared by immunoSEQ multiplex PCR; TCRdb keeps only in-frame clonotypes and omits some of them. From that table come the V and J calls and clone size; the DNA was used to work out D and trimming. The sample has approximately 270,000 clones; around 85% are singletons. The specimen was peripheral blood. The rearrangement uses TRBV9 and TRBJ1-5; 10 bases agree with TRBD1. This sequence was found in an elderly man with acute or convalescent COVID-19. The CDR3 loop reads CASSDGTGAKPQHF. The CDR3 DNA is TGTGCCAGCAGCGACGGGACAGGGGCGAAGCCCCAGCATTTT.